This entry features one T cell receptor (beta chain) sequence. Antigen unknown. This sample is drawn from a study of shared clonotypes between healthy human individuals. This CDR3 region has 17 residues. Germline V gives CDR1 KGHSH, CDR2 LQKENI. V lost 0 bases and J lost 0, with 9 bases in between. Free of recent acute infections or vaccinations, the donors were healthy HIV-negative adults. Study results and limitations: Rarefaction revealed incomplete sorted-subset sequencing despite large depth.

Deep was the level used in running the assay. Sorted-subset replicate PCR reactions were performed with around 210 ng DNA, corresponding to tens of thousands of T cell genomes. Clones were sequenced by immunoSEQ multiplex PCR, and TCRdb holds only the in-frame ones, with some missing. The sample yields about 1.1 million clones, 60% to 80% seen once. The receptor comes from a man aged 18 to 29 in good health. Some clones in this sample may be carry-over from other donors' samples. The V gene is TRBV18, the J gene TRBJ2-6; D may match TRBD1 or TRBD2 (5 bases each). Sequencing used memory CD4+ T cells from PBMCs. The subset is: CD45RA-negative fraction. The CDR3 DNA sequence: TGTGCCAGCTCACCACCCGAGGGGCTCTCTGGGGCCAACGTCCTGACTTTC. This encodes CASSPPEGLSGANVLTF.